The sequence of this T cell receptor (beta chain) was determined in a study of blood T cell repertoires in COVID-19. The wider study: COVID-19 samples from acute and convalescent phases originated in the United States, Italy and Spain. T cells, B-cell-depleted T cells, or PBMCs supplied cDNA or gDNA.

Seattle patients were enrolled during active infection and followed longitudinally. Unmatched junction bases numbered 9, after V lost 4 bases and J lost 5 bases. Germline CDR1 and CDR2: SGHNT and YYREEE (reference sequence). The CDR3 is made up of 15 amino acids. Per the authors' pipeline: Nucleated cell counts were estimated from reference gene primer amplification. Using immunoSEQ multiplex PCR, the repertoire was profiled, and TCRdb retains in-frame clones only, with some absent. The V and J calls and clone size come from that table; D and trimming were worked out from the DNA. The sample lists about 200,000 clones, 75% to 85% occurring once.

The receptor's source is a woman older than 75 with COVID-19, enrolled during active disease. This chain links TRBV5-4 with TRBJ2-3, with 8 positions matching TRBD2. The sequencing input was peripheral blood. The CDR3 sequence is CASSGGGGLGDTQYF. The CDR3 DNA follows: TGTGCCAGCAGCGGAGGCGGGGGGTTGGGAGATACGCAGTATTTT. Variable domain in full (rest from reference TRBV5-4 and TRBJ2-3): ETGVTQSPTHLIKTRGQQVTLRCSSQSGHNTVSWYQQALGQGPQFIFQYYREEENGRGNFPPRFSGLQFPNYSSELNVNALELDDSALYLCASSGGGGLGDTQYFGPGTRLTVL.